Each of the 15 T cell receptor beta chains below was sequenced from the same sample in a study of blood T cell repertoires in COVID-19. Some clones are missing from TCRdb's copy, which holds only in-frame ones; the method was immunoSEQ multiplex PCR. The table shows some 150,000 clones, with approximately 87% occurring only once. The material sequenced was peripheral blood. The receptor set was obtained from a man over 45 who had recovered from COVID-19.

The table lists this clone with a few counts. The chain links TRBV7-2 to TRBJ1-2; D call uncertain. CDR3 length equals 13 residues. Germline CDR1 is SGHTA and CDR2 is FQGNSA. Trimming shortened V by 1 base and J by 1 base, and 4 bases separated the two germline ends. CDR3 protein: CASSLDSNYGYTF. CDR3 in DNA: TGTGCCAGCAGCTTAGACAGTAACTATGGCTACACCTTC.

The chain carries TRBV24-1 and TRBJ1-1, with TRBD1 matching 7 bases. CDR1 and CDR2 from the germline V gene are KGHDR and SFDVKD. J lost 3 bases, V lost 3 bases, and 9 bases had no gene match. This CDR3 has 16 residues. The CDR3 reads CATSDKKSDRDTEAFF. The CDR3 DNA follows: TGTGCCACCAGTGATAAAAAAAGCGACAGGGACACTGAAGCTTTCTTT.

The rearrangement links TRBV19 to TRBJ1-6, with 7 bases lining up with TRBD1. The germline gives CDR1 LNHDA, CDR2 SQIVND (reference sequence). V lost 8 bases to trimming and J lost 4 bases; unmatched junction nucleotides: 2. The CDR3 covers 13 residues. The CDR3 DNA sequence: TGTGCCAGTGGGACAGAGTATAATTCACCCCTCCACTTT. Amino acids: CASGTEYNSPLHF.

Only one count was recorded for this clone. The genes are TRBV15 and TRBJ1-3, with 8 bases that match TRBD1. Per the germline V gene, CDR1 is LNHNV and CDR2 is YYDKDF (reference sequence). The J segment lost 2 bases and the V segment lost 0 bases, leaving 3 bases of the junction unmatched. The CDR3 extends over 16 amino acids. The CDR3 sequence: CATSRERTGTGNTIYF. As DNA, the CDR3 is TGTGCCACCAGCAGAGAGCGGACAGGGACTGGAAACACCATATATTTT. Supplemented by reference TRBV15 and TRBJ1-3, the full variable domain reads DAMVIQNPRYQVTQFGKPVTLSCSQTLNHNVMYWYQQKSSQAPKLLFHYYDKDFNNEADTPDNFQSRRPNTSFCFLDIRSPGLGDTAMYLCATSRERTGTGNTIYFGEGSWLTVV.

J is TRBJ2-3 and V is TRBV7-9, with TRBD1 identical over 8 bases. The V and J ends lost 5 bases and 0 bases, in that order; junction bases with no gene match: 4. CDR3 length equals 15 residues. CDR1 and CDR2 (germline): SEHNR, FQNEAQ (reference sequence). CDR3 bases: TGTGCCAGCAGCGGACAGGGCTCGAGCACAGATACGCAGTATTTT. Translation: CASSGQGSSTDTQYF.

The V and J genes are TRBV6-2 or TRBV6-3 and TRBJ2-1; a possible D gene is TRBD2 (6 bases). The length of the CDR3 is 12 residues. V dropped 0 bases and J dropped 9 bases, with 6 bases sitting between them. Germline lookup yields CDR1 MNHEY and CDR2 SVGEGT. The CDR3 spells CASSYSGGEQFF. Written as DNA, the CDR3 is TGTGCCAGCAGTTACTCGGGGGGTGAGCAGTTCTTC.

This clone occurred once. This rearrangement joins TRBV19 to TRBJ1-2, with 9 nucleotides matching TRBD1. Germline V gene sequence: CDR1 LNHDA, CDR2 SQIVND (reference sequence). The V segment lost 5 bases and the J segment 1 base; nucleotides outside the gene matches: 8. CDR3 length equals 16 residues. The CDR3 loop is CASSSTGGAGNYGYTF. CDR3 nucleotide sequence: TGTGCCAGTAGTTCTACAGGGGGCGCCGGTAACTATGGCTACACCTTC.

This clone was recorded only once. One junction end does not reproduce the germline sequence, and a read error may be involved. The chain is built from TRBV6-2 or TRBV6-3 and TRBJ1-2; D unresolved. Germline V gene sequence: CDR1 MNHEY, CDR2 SVGEGT. There are 12 residues in the CDR3. The CDR3 DNA sequence: TGTGCCAGCAGTTACTCGTCAGGAGGCTACACTTTC. Translation gives CASSYSSGGYTF.

DNA for the CDR3: TGTGCCAGCAGTGAAATCGGGGGGCGCGGGAACACTGAAGCTTTCTTT. This gives the protein CASSEIGGRGNTEAFF. This sequence joins TRBV6-1 and TRBJ1-1; the D gene is possibly TRBD1 (6 bases). The germline V and J ends were trimmed by 2 bases and 1 base, with 14 bases remaining between them. The CDR3 length is 16 residues. Germline V lookup: CDR1 MNHNS, CDR2 SASEGT.

This chain joins TRBV7-2 and TRBJ1-2; TRBD1 matches at 9 bases. The trim removed 5 bases at V and 1 base at J, leaving 5 bases unmatched. The CDR3 contains 15 residues. Germline V lookup: CDR1 SGHTA, CDR2 FQGNSA. CDR3 DNA: TGTGCCAGCAGCCCAAGGACAGGGGATAACTATGGCTACACCTTC. This codes for CASSPRTGDNYGYTF.

The chain links TRBV2 to TRBJ1-5; TRBD1 is a possible D gene (6 bases). Deletions cut 5 bases from V and 1 base from J, with 15 bases between. This CDR3 has 16 amino acids. CDR1 is SNHLY and CDR2 is FYNNEI in the germline V gene. In nucleotides, the CDR3 is TGTGCCAGCAGTCCAATACCGGGACAAAGCAATCAGCCCCAGCATTTT. It yields the protein CASSPIPGQSNQPQHF. The full variable domain, its missing parts supplied by reference TRBV2 and TRBJ1-5, is EPEVTQTPSHQVTQMGQEVILRCVPISNHLYFYWYRQILGQKVEFLVSFYNNEISEKSEIFDDQFSVERPDGSNFTLKIRSTKLEDSAMYFCASSPIPGQSNQPQHFGDGTRLSIL.

V and J are TRBV4-1 and TRBJ2-3; D perhaps matches TRBD2 (7 bases). Between the trimmed V and J ends, which lost 3 bases and 3 bases, there was a span of 16 bases. The germline V gene has CDR1 MGHRA and CDR2 YSYEKL. This CDR3 is built from 16 residues. The CDR3 nucleotides are TGCGCCAGCAGCCAGAAACAGGGAGGGGGGACAGATACGCAGTATTTT. Translation gives CASSQKQGGGTDTQYF.

This chain links TRBV19 with TRBJ1-5, with 8 bases matching TRBD1. CDR1 and CDR2 (germline): LNHDA, SQIVND (reference sequence). Trimming at V came to 1 base and at J to 5 bases, leaving 4 bases not matched to a gene. The CDR3 is 15 amino acids. The CDR3 region has the DNA TGTGCCAGTAGTATAGGACAGGGGTTCCATCAGCCCCAGCATTTT. This translates into CASSIGQGFHQPQHF.

This clone was detected a few times. V is TRBV6-6 and J is TRBJ2-2; D not certain. The CDR3 extends over 14 amino acids. Germline CDR1 is MNHNY and CDR2 is SVGAGI (reference sequence). Between the trimmed V and J ends, which lost 1 base and 3 bases, there was a span of 6 bases. The CDR3 DNA follows: TGTGCCAGCAGTTACTTTGGAGACACCGGGGAGCTGTTTTTT. This codes for CASSYFGDTGELFF.

V usage is TRBV21-1 and J usage is TRBJ1-3; the table assigns TRBD1, which was not confirmed against the DNA. TRBV21-1 is a pseudogene. CDR3 length equals 14 residues. The CDR3 bases are TGTGCCAGCAGCAAAGCTGGGGCAGGAAACACCATATATTTT. Its translation: CASSKAGAGNTIYF.